These T cell receptor beta chains were read from a single sample in a study of circulating CD8 cells and anti-PD-1 response in melanoma. A single record per CDR3 protein comes from TCRdb applying MiXCR to the reads. Here the sample spans approximately 1,000 distinct CDR3 sequences, 5.5% to 6.5% being singletons. The sample here was CD8+ T cells from PBMCs, taken at baseline or after one month of anti-PD-1 therapy (not recorded which). The receptors stem from a human donor with melanoma. The CDR3 runs from the conserved cysteine through the conserved F or W. A D gene is named only where the DNA matches it firmly. The listing skips clone size in some rows; elsewhere it reads once, few, many or a size class.

>few|TRBJ2-7|TRBV19|NA
TGTGCCAGTAGTATAATTGGAGGGCGGTACGAGCAGTACTTC
CASSIIGGRYEQYF
>NA|TRBJ2-7|TRBV13|TRBD1
TGTGCCAGCAGCTTAGGTCGGACAGGGTACTACGAGCAGTACTTC
CASSLGRTGYYEQYF
>large|TRBJ2-3|TRBV2|TRBD2
TGTGCCAGCAGTACATTAAGGGGACTAGCGGGGAGCACAGATACGCAGTATTTT
CASSTLRGLAGSTDTQYF
>large|TRBJ1-2|TRBV10-3|TRBD1
TGTGCCATCGGACAGGGGGCGATTGGCTACACCTTC
CAIGQGAIGYTF
>medium-sized|TRBJ2-1|TRBV27|TRBD1
TGTGCCAGCAGTTGGGGACAGGGGGCGCGCGATGAGCAGTTCTTC
CASSWGQGARDEQFF
>medium-sized|TRBJ2-3|TRBV7-3|TRBD2
TGTGCCAGCAGCTGGTGGGGGCCCCAAGCGGGAGTTGGTTTAGAAGATACGCAGTATTTT
CASSWWGPQAGVGLEDTQYF
>large|TRBJ2-7|TRBV4-1|NA
TGCGCCAGCAGCCAAGAAGGCGAGCAGTACTTC
CASSQEGEQYF
>large|TRBJ2-7|TRBV2|NA
TGTGCCAGCAGTCGGGACGCTACCTACGAGCAGTACTTC
CASSRDATYEQYF
>large|TRBJ1-5|TRBV27|NA
TGTGCCAGCAGCCAGGGTGGCAATCAGCCCCAGCATTTT
CASSQGGNQPQHF
>medium-sized|TRBJ2-1|TRBV30|NA
TGTGCCTGGAGTGCCTACAATGAGCAGTTCTTC
CAWSAYNEQFF
>NA|TRBJ2-5|TRBV28|TRBD1
TGTGCCAGCAGTCTTCGGACAGGGGAAGTAGAGACCCAGTACTTC
CASSLRTGEVETQYF
>large|TRBJ2-3|TRBV24-1|NA
TGTGCCACCAGTGGAAGTGATACGCAGTATTTT
CATSGSDTQYF
>large|TRBJ2-7|TRBV27|NA
TGTGCCAGCAGGAAATCCCTTCCAAACGAGCAGTACTTC
CASRKSLPNEQYF
>large|TRBJ2-7|TRBV20-1|NA
TGCAGTGCGAGTTCTGTGGGGGAGTACGAGCAGTACTTC
CSASSVGEYEQYF
>medium-sized|TRBJ2-3|TRBV28|TRBD2
TGTGCCAGCAGTCCCTTAGAGACCCTGACTAGCGACACAGATACGCAGTATTTT
CASSPLETLTSDTDTQYF
>large|TRBJ2-7|TRBV25-1|NA
TGTGCCAGCAGTTGGAACTACGAGCAGTACTTC
CASSWNYEQYF
>large|TRBJ2-1|TRBV7-2|TRBD2
TGTGCCAGGTCGCGGGAGTTCTTGGGCAATGAGCAGTTCTTC
CARSREFLGNEQFF
>medium-sized|TRBJ1-3|TRBV2|NA
TGTGCCAGCAGCCAGGACGGGTCTGGAAACACCATATATTTT
CASSQDGSGNTIYF
>NA|TRBJ1-1|TRBV2|NA
TGTGCCAGCAGTGAGATTTTGGGAAGCAACACTGAAGCTTTCTTT
CASSEILGSNTEAFF
>medium-sized|TRBJ2-1|TRBV29-1|NA
TGCAGCGCTGAGGGGGGCAATGAGCAGTTCTTC
CSAEGGNEQFF
>medium-sized|TRBJ2-1|TRBV5-5|NA
TGTGCCAGCAGCTTGGACGTTTCGAGCTCCTACAATGAGCAGTTCTTC
CASSLDVSSSYNEQFF
>NA|TRBJ1-1|TRBV11-2|TRBD1
TGTGCCAGCGGCTTAGAGAGGACAGGGGAAGAAATGGAAGCTTTCTTT
CASGLERTGEEMEAFF
>NA|TRBJ2-7|TRBV9|NA
TGTGCCAGCAGCCTAACCGGGGGCGAGCAGTACTTC
CASSLTGGEQYF
>large|TRBJ2-1|TRBV7-3|TRBD2
TGTGCCAGCAGCTTAATCTGGGCGGGAGGGTACAATGAGCAGTTCTTC
CASSLIWAGGYNEQFF
>large|TRBJ1-1|TRBV7-3|NA
TGTGCCAGCAGCCTAGTCGGTGACACTGAAGCTTTCTTT
CASSLVGDTEAFF
>large|TRBJ2-1|TRBV4-3|NA
TGCGCCAGCAGCCAGGATGGGGGCAGGTACAATGAGCAGTTCTTC
CASSQDGGRYNEQFF
>few|TRBJ2-7|TRBV3-1|NA
TGTGCCAGCAGCCAAGATCCGGTCTACGAGCAGTACTTC
CASSQDPVYEQYF
>few|TRBJ1-5|TRBV28|NA
TGTGCCAGCAGTTTCGGACGGACCCAGCATTTT
CASSFGRTQHF
>medium-sized|TRBJ2-5|TRBV30|NA
TGTGCCTGGAGGAGTGGCAGGGGAGTCCGGACCCAGTACTTC
CAWRSGRGVRTQYF
>medium-sized|TRBJ2-1|TRBV19|NA
TGTGCCAGTAGTATTTTCGGGAGAACGTACAATGAGCAGTTCTTC
CASSIFGRTYNEQFF
>medium-sized|TRBJ2-1|TRBV24-1|NA
TGTGCCACCAGCGAGACAATTAGCTTTGGTACCCCCTACAATGAGCAGTTCTTC
CATSETISFGTPYNEQFF
>medium-sized|TRBJ1-1|TRBV29-1|NA
TGCAGCGTTGTGTCGAACACTGAAGCTTTCTTT
CSVVSNTEAFF
>medium-sized|TRBJ2-7|TRBV19|TRBD1
TGTGCCAGTAGTCTCCACCGACAGGGACGGGCCGAGCAGTACTTC
CASSLHRQGRAEQYF
>large|TRBJ1-2|TRBV29-1|TRBD1
TGCAGCGTCCCGACAGGGTCAGCCTTTAACTATGGCTACACCTTC
CSVPTGSAFNYGYTF
>medium-sized|TRBJ1-1|TRBV19|NA
TGTGCCAGTGTCGGCGGTATGAACACTGAAGCTTTCTTT
CASVGGMNTEAFF
>medium-sized|TRBJ1-1|TRBV6-1|TRBD1
TGTGCCAGCAGTGAAATACAGGGGGCCGAAGCTTTCTTT
CASSEIQGAEAFF
>medium-sized|TRBJ2-6|TRBV28|NA
TGTGCCAGCAGTTTCCCTCGGGCAGCAGTCAGGCCTGGGGCCAACGTCCTGACTTTC
CASSFPRAAVRPGANVLTF
>few|TRBJ2-7|TRBV19|TRBD1
TGTGCCAGTAGTACCCGGGACAGCTCCTACGAGCAGTACTTC
CASSTRDSSYEQYF
>large|TRBJ2-2|TRBV25-1|NA
TGTGCCAGCAGTGACGGGGAGCTGTTTTTT
CASSDGELFF
>medium-sized|TRBJ2-7|TRBV5-5|NA
TGTGCCAGCAGCTCCCGGACTGGGACAAGCTACGAGCAGTACTTC
CASSSRTGTSYEQYF
>medium-sized|TRBJ2-7|TRBV20-1|TRBD2
TGCAGTGCAAAATCGACTAGCGGGAGGGCCTACGAGCAGTACTTC
CSAKSTSGRAYEQYF